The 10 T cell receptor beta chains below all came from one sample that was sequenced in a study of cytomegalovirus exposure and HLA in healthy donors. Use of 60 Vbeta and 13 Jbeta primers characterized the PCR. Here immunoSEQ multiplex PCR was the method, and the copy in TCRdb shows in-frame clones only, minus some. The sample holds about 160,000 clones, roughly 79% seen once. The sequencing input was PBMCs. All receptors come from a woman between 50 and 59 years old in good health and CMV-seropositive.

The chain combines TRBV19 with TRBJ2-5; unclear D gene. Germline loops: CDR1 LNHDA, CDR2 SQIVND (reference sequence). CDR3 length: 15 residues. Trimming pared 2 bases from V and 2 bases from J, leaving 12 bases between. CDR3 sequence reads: CASSIRPGHQETQYF. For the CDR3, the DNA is TGTGCCAGTAGTATAAGGCCAGGCCATCAAGAGACCCAGTACTTC.

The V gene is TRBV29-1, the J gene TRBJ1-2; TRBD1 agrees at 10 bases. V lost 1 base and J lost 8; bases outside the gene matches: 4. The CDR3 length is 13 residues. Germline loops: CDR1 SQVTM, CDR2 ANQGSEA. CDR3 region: CSVEGGTGAGYTF. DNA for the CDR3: TGCAGCGTTGAAGGAGGGACAGGGGCCGGCTACACCTTC.

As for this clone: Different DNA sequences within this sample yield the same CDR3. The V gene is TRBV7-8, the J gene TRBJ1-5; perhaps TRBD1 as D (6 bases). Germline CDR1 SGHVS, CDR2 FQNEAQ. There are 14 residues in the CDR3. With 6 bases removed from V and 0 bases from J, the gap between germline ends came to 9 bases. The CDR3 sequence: CASRLGASNQPQHF. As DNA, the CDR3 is TGTGCCAGCAGATTGGGGGCTAGCAATCAGCCCCAGCATTTT.

CDR3 sequence: CAWSRGSTDTQYF. The DNA for the CDR3 is TGTGCCTGGAGTAGGGGAAGCACAGATACGCAGTATTTT. The gene calls are TRBV30 and TRBJ2-3, with TRBD1 as a possible D gene (5 bases). The CDR3 consists of 13 residues. The germline V gene encodes CDR1 GTSNPN and CDR2 SVGIG (reference sequence). V lost 2 bases and J 0 bases, leaving 6 bases between the germline ends.

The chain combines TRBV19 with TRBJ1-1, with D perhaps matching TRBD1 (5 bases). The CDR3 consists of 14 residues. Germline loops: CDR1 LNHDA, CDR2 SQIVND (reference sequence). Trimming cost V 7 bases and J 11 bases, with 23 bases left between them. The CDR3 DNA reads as TGTGCCAGTAAGGAATTAACGTGGGGGGTGGAGGCTTTCTTT. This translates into CASKELTWGVEAFF.

The CDR3 loop is CASSDATMINNQPQHF. The DNA for the CDR3 is TGTGCCAGCAGCGACGCGACTATGATAAACAATCAGCCCCAGCATTTT. The chain couples TRBV2 to TRBJ1-5; no reliable D call. The CDR3 has 16 residues. Germline V gives CDR1 SNHLY, CDR2 FYNNEI. V was cut by 6 bases and J by 3 bases, with 18 bases left in between. Variable domain in full (rest from reference TRBV2 and TRBJ1-5): EPEVTQTPSHQVTQMGQEVILRCVPISNHLYFYWYRQILGQKVEFLVSFYNNEISEKSEIFDDQFSVERPDGSNFTLKIRSTKLEDSAMYFCASSDATMINNQPQHFGDGTRLSIL.

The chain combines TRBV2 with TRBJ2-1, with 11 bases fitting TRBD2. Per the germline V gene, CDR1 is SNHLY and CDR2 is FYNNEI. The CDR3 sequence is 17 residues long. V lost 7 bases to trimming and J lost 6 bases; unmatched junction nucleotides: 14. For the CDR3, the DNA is TGTGCCAGCAAGACCTCCTTAGCGGGGGGGCCGGGCAATGAGCAGTTCTTC. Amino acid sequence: CASKTSLAGGPGNEQFF.

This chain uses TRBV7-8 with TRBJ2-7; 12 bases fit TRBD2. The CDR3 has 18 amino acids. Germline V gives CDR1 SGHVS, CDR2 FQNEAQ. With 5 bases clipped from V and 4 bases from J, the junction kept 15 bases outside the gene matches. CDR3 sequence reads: CASSLKPSGRAGFYEQYF. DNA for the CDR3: TGTGCCAGCAGCCTGAAGCCTAGCGGGAGGGCCGGGTTTTACGAGCAGTACTTC.

CDR3 sequence: CASSLGGPGELFF. The CDR3 region has the DNA TGTGCCAGCAGCTTAGGGGGACCCGGGGAGCTGTTTTTT. The chain has TRBV5-4 and TRBJ2-2; TRBD1 is a possible D gene (6 bases). The germline gives CDR1 SGHNT, CDR2 YYREEE (reference sequence). The V end lost 2 bases, the J end lost 6 bases, and 8 bases lay between the germline ends. CDR3 length equals 13 residues.

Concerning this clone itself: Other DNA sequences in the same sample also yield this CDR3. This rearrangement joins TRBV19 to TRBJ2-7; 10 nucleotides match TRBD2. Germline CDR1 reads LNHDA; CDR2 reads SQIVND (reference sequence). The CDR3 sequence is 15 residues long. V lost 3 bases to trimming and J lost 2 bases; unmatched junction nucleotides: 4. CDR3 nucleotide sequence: TGTGCCAGTAGTATCGTAGCGGGAGGCCCCTACGAGCAGTACTTC. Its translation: CASSIVAGGPYEQYF.